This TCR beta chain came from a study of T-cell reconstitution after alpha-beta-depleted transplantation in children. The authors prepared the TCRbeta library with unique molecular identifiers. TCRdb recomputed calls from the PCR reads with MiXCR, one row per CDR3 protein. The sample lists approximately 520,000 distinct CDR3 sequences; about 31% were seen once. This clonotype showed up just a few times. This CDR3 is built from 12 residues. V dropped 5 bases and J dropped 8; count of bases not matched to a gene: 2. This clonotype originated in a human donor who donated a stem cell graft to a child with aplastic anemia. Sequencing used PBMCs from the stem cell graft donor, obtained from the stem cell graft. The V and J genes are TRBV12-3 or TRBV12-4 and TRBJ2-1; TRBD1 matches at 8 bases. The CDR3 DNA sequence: TGTGCCAGCAGTCCGACAGGGGATGAGCAGTTCTTC. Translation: CASSPTGDEQFF.